The 8 T cell receptor beta chains below all came from one sample that was sequenced in a study of Ad26.COV2.S vaccination and SARS-CoV-2 variants. Treatment specified: roughly 20 received Ad26.COV2.S at low or high dose, single or two shots; about 5 received placebo; per-sample allocation not given. Vaccine and placebo recipients were sampled on day 63 after the first injection. TCRdb's table, derived via immunoSEQ multiplex PCR, lists solely in-frame clones and lacks some. The table includes about 410,000 clones, 80% to 95% detected once. This sample comprised peripheral blood, obtained in a trial of Ad26.COV2.S vaccine versus placebo. Receptors originate from a person aged 18 to 59 who received the Ad26.COV2.S COVID-19 vaccine or a placebo.

This clone was counted a single time. The chain couples TRBV5-8 to TRBJ2-6; a possible D gene is TRBD2 (5 bases). With 2 bases removed from V and 0 bases from J, the gap between germline ends came to 9 bases. The V gene's germline CDR1 is SGHTS and CDR2 YDEGEE. The length of the CDR3 is 16 residues. CDR3 protein: CASSFGSHSGANVLTF. CDR3 DNA: TGTGCCAGCAGCTTTGGGAGTCACTCTGGGGCCAACGTCCTGACTTTC.

The J gene is TRBJ1-2, the V gene TRBV3-1 (or the pseudogene TRBV3-2), with D possibly being TRBD1 (5 bases). CDR3 length equals 13 residues. V was clipped by 6 bases and J by 6 bases, with 14 bases between them. Germline lookup yields CDR1 LGHDT and CDR2 YNNKEL (reference sequence). The CDR3 protein is CASRPPGGNGYTF. The CDR3 DNA follows: TGTGCCAGCAGACCCCCGGGGGGTAATGGCTACACCTTC.

The chain uses TRBV20-1 and TRBJ2-1; D remains unclear. The germline V and J ends were trimmed by 3 bases and 5 bases, with 11 bases remaining between them. Germline CDR1 reads DFQATT; CDR2 reads SNEGSKA (reference sequence). CDR3 size: 13 residues. As DNA, the CDR3 is TGCAGTGCTAGTTCAGGTCGAAACAATGAGCAGTTCTTC. This translates into CSASSGRNNEQFF.

This chain links TRBV27 with TRBJ2-7; TRBD2 agrees at 12 bases. V was pared by 6 bases and J by 1 base, with 4 bases of the junction left unmatched. The length of the CDR3 is 15 residues. CDR1 and CDR2 (germline): MNHEY, SMNVEV (reference sequence). The CDR3 DNA reads TGTGCCAGCAGCCAACTAGCGGGGGGTTCCTACGAGCAGTACTTC. Amino acid sequence: CASSQLAGGSYEQYF.

The rearrangement links TRBV6-2 or TRBV6-3 to TRBJ1-4; 8 bases are shared with TRBD1. Unmatched junction bases numbered 4, after V lost 5 bases and J lost 8 bases. The CDR3 loop spans 13 amino acids. The germline CDR1 and CDR2 sequences are MNHEY and SVGEGT. CDR3 protein: CASSRQGREKLFF. The CDR3, as DNA: TGTGCCAGCAGTCGACAGGGGCGAGAAAAACTGTTTTTT.

The chain joins TRBV5-1 to TRBJ1-1; the match to TRBD1 covers 7 bases. Losses at the gene ends were 7 bases for V and 4 bases for J; bases not matched to a gene: 10. Looked up from germline, CDR1 is SGHRS and CDR2 is YFSETQ. The length of the CDR3 is 14 residues. CDR3 coding DNA: TGCGCCAGCCGACCCGACAGGGCCAGCACTGAAGCTTTCTTT. Amino acid sequence: CASRPDRASTEAFF. Using reference TRBV5-1 and TRBJ1-1 for the parts outside the CDR3, the full variable domain is KAGVTQTPRYLIKTRGQQVTLSCSPISGHRSVSWYQQTPGQGLQFLFEYFSETQRNKGNFPGRFSGRQFSNSRSEMNVSTLELGDSALYLCASRPDRASTEAFFGQGTRLTVV.

This chain connects TRBV2 to TRBJ1-3; D remains ambiguous. The CDR3 runs to 17 residues. CDR1 SNHLY and CDR2 FYNNEI come from the germline V gene. V dropped 10 bases and J dropped 0 bases, with 22 bases sitting between them. The DNA of the CDR3 is TGTGCCACGCACTCCTCTCTTATGAGAAACTCTGGAAACACCATATATTTT. This sequence encodes CATHSSLMRNSGNTIYF.

Of note for this clone: This sample also contains other DNA sequences that code for the same CDR3. This chain connects TRBV15 to TRBJ1-3, with D hard to call. V shed 0 bases and J shed 4 bases, with 4 bases lying between them. Germline-derived CDR1 and CDR2 are LNHNV and YYDKDF (reference sequence). The CDR3 length is 13 residues. CDR3 residues: CATSRDGGNTIYF. CDR3 nucleotide sequence: TGTGCCACCAGCAGAGATGGAGGAAACACCATATATTTT. Based on the CDR3 plus reference TRBV15 and TRBJ1-3, the full variable domain is DAMVIQNPRYQVTQFGKPVTLSCSQTLNHNVMYWYQQKSSQAPKLLFHYYDKDFNNEADTPDNFQSRRPNTSFCFLDIRSPGLGDTAMYLCATSRDGGNTIYFGEGSWLTVV.